This T cell receptor (beta chain) originates from a study of Ad26.COV2.S vaccination and SARS-CoV-2 variants. Clones were read by immunoSEQ multiplex PCR, and TCRdb kept only the in-frame ones, dropping some. This sample has 400,000 to 450,000 clones, with 75% to 95% found just once. On this clone: Its target is unknown.

Findings of the study overall: TCR breadth and depth analyses may have underestimated total T cell responses.

The treatment denotes: some 20 received Ad26.COV2.S at low or high dose, single or two shots; about 5 received placebo; per-sample allocation not given. Vaccine and placebo recipients were sampled on day 63 after the first injection. V lost 7 bases to trimming and J lost 1 base, with 14 bases between them. Per germline, CDR1 SNHLY and CDR2 FYNNEI. The CDR3 is made up of 14 amino acids. The rearrangement uses TRBV2 and TRBJ2-7; D unclear. This clonotype originated in a person aged 18-65 years who received the Ad26.COV2.S COVID-19 vaccine or a placebo. Source: peripheral blood, taken in a trial of Ad26.COV2.S vaccine versus placebo. The CDR3 sequence: CASIHFFGSYEQYF. CDR3 DNA: TGTGCCAGCATACATTTCTTCGGTTCCTACGAGCAGTACTTC. Variable domain in full (rest from reference TRBV2 and TRBJ2-7): EPEVTQTPSHQVTQMGQEVILRCVPISNHLYFYWYRQILGQKVEFLVSFYNNEISEKSEIFDDQFSVERPDGSNFTLKIRSTKLEDSAMYFCASIHFFGSYEQYFGPGTRLTVT.